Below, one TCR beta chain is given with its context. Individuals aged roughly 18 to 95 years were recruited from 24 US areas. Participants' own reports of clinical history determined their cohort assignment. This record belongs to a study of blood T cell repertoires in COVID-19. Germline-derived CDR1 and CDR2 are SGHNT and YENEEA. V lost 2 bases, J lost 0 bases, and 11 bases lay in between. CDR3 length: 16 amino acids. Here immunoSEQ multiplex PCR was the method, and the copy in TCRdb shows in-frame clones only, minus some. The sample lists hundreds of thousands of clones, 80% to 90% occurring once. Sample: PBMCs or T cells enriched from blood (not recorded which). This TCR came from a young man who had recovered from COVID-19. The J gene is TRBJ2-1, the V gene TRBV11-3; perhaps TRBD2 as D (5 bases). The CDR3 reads CASSLRTGSSYNEQFF. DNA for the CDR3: TGTGCCAGCAGCTTACGGACGGGGAGCTCCTACAATGAGCAGTTCTTC.